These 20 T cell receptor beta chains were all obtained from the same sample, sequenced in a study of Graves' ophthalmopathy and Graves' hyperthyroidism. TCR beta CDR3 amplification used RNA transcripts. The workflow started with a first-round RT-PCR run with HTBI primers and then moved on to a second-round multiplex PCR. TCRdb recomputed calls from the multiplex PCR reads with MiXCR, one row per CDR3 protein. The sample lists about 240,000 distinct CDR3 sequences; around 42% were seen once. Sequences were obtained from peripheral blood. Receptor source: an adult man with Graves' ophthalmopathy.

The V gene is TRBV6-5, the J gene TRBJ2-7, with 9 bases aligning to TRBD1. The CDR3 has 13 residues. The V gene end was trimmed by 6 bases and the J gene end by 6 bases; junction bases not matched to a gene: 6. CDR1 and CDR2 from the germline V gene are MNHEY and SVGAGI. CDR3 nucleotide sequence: TGTGCCAGCAGGAGGGACAGGGTTTCCGAGCAGTACTTC. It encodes CASRRDRVSEQYF.

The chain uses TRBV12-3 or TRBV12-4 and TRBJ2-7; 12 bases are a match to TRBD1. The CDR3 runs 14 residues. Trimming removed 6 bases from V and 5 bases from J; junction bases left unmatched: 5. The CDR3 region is CASRMGQGAHEQYF. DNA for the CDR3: TGTGCCAGCAGGATGGGACAGGGGGCCCACGAGCAGTACTTC.

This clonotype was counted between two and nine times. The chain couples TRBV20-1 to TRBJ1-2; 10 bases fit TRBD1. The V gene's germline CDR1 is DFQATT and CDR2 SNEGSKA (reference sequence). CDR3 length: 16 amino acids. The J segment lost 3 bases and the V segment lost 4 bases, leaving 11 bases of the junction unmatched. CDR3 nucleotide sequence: TGCAGTGCTATCCACTACCGGGACAGGGGCGACTATGGCTACACCTTC. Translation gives CSAIHYRDRGDYGYTF.

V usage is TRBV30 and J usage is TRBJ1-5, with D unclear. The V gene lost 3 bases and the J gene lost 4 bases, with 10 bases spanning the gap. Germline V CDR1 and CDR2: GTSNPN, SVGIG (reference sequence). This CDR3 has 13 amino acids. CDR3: CAWSPTDNQPQHF. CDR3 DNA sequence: TGTGCCTGGAGCCCAACAGATAATCAGCCCCAGCATTTT.

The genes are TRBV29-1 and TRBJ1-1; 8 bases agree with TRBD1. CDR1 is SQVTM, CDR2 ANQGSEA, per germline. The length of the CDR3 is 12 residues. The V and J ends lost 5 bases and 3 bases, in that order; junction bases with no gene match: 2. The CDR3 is CSVLTGDTEAFF. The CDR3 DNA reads TGCAGCGTTCTGACAGGGGACACTGAAGCTTTCTTT.

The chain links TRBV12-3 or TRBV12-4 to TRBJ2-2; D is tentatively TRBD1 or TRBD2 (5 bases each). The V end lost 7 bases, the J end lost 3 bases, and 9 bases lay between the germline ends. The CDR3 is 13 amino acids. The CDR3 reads CASNWDDTGELFF. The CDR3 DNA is TGTGCCAGCAACTGGGACGACACCGGGGAGCTGTTTTTT.

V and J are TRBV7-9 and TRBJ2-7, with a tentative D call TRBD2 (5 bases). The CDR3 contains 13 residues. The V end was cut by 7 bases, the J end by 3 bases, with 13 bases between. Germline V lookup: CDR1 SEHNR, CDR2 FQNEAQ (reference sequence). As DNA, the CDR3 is TGTGCCAGCACCGGAGCCCGGGGCTACGAGCAGTACTTC. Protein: CASTGARGYEQYF.

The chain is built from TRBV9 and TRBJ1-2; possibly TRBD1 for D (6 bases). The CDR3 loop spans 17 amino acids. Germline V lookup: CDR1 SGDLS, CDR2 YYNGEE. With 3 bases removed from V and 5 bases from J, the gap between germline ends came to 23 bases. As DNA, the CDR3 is TGTGCCAGCAGCGCCCAAGGGGGGGCTCACTCGTATTATGGCTACACCTTC. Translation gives CASSAQGGAHSYYGYTF.

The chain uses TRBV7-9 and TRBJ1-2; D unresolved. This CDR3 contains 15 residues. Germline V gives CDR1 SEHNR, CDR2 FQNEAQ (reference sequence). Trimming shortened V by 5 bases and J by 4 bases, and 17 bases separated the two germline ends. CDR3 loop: CASSPGPAGVYGYTF. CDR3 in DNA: TGTGCCAGCAGCCCCGGGCCGGCCGGGGTCTATGGCTACACCTTC.

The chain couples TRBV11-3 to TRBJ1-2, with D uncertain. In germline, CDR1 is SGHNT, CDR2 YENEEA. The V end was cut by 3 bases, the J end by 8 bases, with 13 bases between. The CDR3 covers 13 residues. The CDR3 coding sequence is TGTGCCAGCAGCTTGGCATACAGAGGAGGCTACACCTTC. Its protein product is CASSLAYRGGYTF.

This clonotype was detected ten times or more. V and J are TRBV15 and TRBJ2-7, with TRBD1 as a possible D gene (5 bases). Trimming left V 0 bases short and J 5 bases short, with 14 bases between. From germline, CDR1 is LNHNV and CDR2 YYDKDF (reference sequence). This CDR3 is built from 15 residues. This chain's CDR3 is CATSRDGGRVNEQYF. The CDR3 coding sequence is TGTGCCACCAGCAGAGATGGCGGCAGGGTAAACGAGCAGTACTTC. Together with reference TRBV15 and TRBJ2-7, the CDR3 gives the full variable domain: DAMVIQNPRYQVTQFGKPVTLSCSQTLNHNVMYWYQQKSSQAPKLLFHYYDKDFNNEADTPDNFQSRRPNTSFCFLDIRSPGLGDTAMYLCATSRDGGRVNEQYFGPGTRLTVT.

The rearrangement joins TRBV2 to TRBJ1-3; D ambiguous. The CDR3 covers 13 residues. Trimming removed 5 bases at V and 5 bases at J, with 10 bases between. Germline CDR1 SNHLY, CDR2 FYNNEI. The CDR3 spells CASSPVGRNTIYF. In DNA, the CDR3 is TGTGCCAGCAGTCCGGTAGGACGAAACACCATATATTTT. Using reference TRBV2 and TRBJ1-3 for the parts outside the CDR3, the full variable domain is EPEVTQTPSHQVTQMGQEVILRCVPISNHLYFYWYRQILGQKVEFLVSFYNNEISEKSEIFDDQFSVERPDGSNFTLKIRSTKLEDSAMYFCASSPVGRNTIYFGEGSWLTVV.

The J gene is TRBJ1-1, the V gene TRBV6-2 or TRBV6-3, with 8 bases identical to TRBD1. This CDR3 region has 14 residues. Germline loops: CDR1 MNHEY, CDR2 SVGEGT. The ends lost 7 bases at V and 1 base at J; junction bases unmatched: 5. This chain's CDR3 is CASITDRENTEAFF. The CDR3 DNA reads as TGTGCCAGCATTACGGACAGGGAGAACACTGAAGCTTTCTTT.

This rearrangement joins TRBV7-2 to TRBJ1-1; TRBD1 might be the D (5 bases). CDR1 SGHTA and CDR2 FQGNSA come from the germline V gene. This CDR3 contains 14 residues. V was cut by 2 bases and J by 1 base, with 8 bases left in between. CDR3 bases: TGTGCCAGCAGCTTATTCGACAGGAACACTGAAGCTTTCTTT. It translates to CASSLFDRNTEAFF. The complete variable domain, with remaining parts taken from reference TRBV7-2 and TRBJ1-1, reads GAGVSQSPSNKVTEKGKDVELRCDPISGHTALYWYRQSLGQGLEFLIYFQGNSAPDKSGLPSDRFSAERTGGSVSTLTIQRTQQEDSAVYLCASSLFDRNTEAFFGQGTRLTVV.

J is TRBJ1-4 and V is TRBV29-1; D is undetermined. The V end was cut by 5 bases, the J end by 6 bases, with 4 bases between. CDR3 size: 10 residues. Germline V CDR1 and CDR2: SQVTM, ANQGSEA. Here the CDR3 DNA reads TGCAGCGTTATTGATGAAAAACTGTTTTTT. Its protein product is CSVIDEKLFF.

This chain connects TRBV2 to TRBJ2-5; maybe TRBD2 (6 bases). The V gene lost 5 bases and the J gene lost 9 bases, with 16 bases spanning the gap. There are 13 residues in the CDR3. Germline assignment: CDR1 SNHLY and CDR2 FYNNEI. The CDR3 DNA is TGTGCCAGCAGTTTAGACCTAGGCGGGGCCCAGTACTTC. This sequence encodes CASSLDLGGAQYF.

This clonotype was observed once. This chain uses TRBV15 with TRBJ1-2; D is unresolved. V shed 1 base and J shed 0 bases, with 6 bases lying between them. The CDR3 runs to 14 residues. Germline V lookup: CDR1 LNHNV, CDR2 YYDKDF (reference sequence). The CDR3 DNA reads TGTGCCACCAGCAGAGGGGCAGCTAACTATGGCTACACCTTC. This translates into CATSRGAANYGYTF. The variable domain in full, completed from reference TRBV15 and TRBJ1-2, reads DAMVIQNPRYQVTQFGKPVTLSCSQTLNHNVMYWYQQKSSQAPKLLFHYYDKDFNNEADTPDNFQSRRPNTSFCFLDIRSPGLGDTAMYLCATSRGAANYGYTFGSGTRLTVV.

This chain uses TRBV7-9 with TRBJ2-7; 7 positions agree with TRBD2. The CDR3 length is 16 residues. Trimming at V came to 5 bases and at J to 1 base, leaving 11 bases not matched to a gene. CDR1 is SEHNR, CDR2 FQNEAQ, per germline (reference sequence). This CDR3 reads CASSPRGASGSYEQYF. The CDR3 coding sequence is TGTGCCAGCAGCCCAAGAGGCGCTAGCGGTTCCTACGAGCAGTACTTC.

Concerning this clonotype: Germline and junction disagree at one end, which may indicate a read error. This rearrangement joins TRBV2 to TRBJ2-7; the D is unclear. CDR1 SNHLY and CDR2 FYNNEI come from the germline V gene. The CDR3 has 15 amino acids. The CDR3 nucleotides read TGTGCCGGCAGTGACGGGCAGGTGGGGACCTACGAGCAGTACTTC. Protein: CAGSDGQVGTYEQYF.

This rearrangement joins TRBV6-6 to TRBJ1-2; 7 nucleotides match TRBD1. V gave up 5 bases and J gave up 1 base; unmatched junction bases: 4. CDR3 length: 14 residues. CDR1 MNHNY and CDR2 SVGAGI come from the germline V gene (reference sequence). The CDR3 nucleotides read TGTGCCAGCAGTAGGGACAGCATTAACTATGGCTACACCTTC. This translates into CASSRDSINYGYTF.